This paragraph covers one T cell receptor (beta chain) sequence. Its antigen remains unknown. TCR beta CDR3 regions were amplified from RNA. An initial round of RT-PCR targeting the TCR CDR3 relied on the HTBI primer set. Each CDR3 protein is one row after TCRdb ran MiXCR on the multiplex PCR reads. The sample holds 330,000 or so distinct CDR3 sequences; approximately 19% are singletons and the top ten take less than 45%. This specimen belongs to a study of T cells in Graves' hyperthyroidism and ophthalmopathy. Study background: Peripheral blood collection took place at initial diagnosis, before any treatment. Study-wide results and limits: Most clonotypes that expanded in the thyroid above 0.001 also showed up in blood. Ophthalmopathy, which appeared later, was predicted by the model a median approximately 6.7 months before onset.

Diagnosing involved the use of clinical symptoms, serum thyroxine and TRAb, thyroid ultrasound and orbital computed tomography. Material: blood. The clonotype originates from a man in his forties or fifties with Graves' ophthalmopathy.

CDR3 DNA sequence: TGTGCCAGCAGCTCCCCCGGGACAGGGGGCACTGAAGCTTTCTTT. This gives the protein CASSSPGTGGTEAFF. This rearrangement joins TRBV5-4 to TRBJ1-1, with 11 positions matching TRBD1. The junction had 5 bases not matched to a gene; V was cut back by 3 bases and J by 4 bases. Germline lookup yields CDR1 SGHNT and CDR2 YYREEE (reference sequence). CDR3 length: 15 residues.